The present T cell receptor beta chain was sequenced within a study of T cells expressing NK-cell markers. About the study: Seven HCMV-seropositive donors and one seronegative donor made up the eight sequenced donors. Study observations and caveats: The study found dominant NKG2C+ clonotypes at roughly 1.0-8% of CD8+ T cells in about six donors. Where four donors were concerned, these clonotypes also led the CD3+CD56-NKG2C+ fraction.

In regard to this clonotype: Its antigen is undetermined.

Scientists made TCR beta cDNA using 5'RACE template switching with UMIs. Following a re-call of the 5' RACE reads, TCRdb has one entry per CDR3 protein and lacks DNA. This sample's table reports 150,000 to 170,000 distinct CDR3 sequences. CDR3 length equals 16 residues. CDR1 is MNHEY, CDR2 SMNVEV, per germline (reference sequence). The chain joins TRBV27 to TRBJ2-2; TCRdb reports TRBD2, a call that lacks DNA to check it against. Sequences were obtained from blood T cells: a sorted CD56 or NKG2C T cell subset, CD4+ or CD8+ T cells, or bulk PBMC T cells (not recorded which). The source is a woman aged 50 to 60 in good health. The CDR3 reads CASKGTGDSNTGELFF.